The 32 T cell receptor beta chains below were found in one sample sequenced in a study of control samples from healthy donors and cancer patients. Libraries were prepared by immunoSEQ multiplex PCR; TCRdb keeps only in-frame clonotypes and omits some of them. The sample lists tens of thousands of clones; approximately 91% were seen once. Sequencing used blood. The receptors originated from a man aged 50-60 years in good health.

This chain connects TRBV2 to TRBJ1-3; D perhaps matches TRBD1 (5 bases). The CDR3 runs to 14 residues. Germline V gives CDR1 SNHLY, CDR2 FYNNEI. Trimming removed 7 bases at V and 4 bases at J, with 14 bases between. CDR3 amino acids: CASTQGVSGNTIYF. CDR3 DNA sequence: TGTGCCAGCACCCAAGGGGTCTCGGGAAACACCATATATTTT.

This chain uses TRBV5-1 with TRBJ1-1; 7 nucleotides align to TRBD1. V was pared by 1 base and J by 7 bases, with 10 bases of the junction left unmatched. The CDR3 has 15 amino acids. Germline lookup yields CDR1 SGHRS and CDR2 YFSETQ. CDR3 sequence reads: CASSLTGQVGSEAFF. The CDR3 region has the DNA TGCGCCAGCAGCTTGACCGGACAGGTCGGGAGTGAAGCTTTCTTT.

The CDR3: CASSIMDQPQHF. CDR3 nucleotide sequence: TGTGCCAGTAGTATTATGGATCAGCCCCAGCATTTT. V usage is TRBV19 and J usage is TRBJ1-5; D gene ambiguous. Germline CDR1 reads LNHDA; CDR2 reads SQIVND (reference sequence). This CDR3 is 12 amino acids long. V shed 3 bases and J shed 5 bases, with 5 bases lying between them. The entire variable domain, with the rest obtained from reference TRBV19 and TRBJ1-5, is as follows: DGGITQSPKYLFRKEGQNVTLSCEQNLNHDAMYWYRQDPGQGLRLIYYSQIVNDFQKGDIAEGYSVSREKKESFPLTVTSAQKNPTAFYLCASSIMDQPQHFGDGTRLSIL.

The V and J genes are TRBV3-1 (or the pseudogene TRBV3-2) and TRBJ2-3, with TRBD2 as a possible D gene (6 bases). This CDR3 contains 14 residues. Germline V CDR1 and CDR2: LGHDT, YNNKEL (reference sequence). Trimming took 4 bases from V and 2 from J, leaving 10 bases between them. The CDR3 loop is CASSLGLDTDTQYF. As DNA, the CDR3 is TGTGCCAGCAGCCTGGGACTCGACACAGATACGCAGTATTTT.

This clone was picked up one time. The chain couples TRBV6-2 or TRBV6-3 to TRBJ2-1; D not resolved. This CDR3 is built from 13 residues. V lost 1 base and J lost 7, with 8 bases in between. The germline gives CDR1 MNHEY, CDR2 SVGEGT. CDR3 sequence: CASSYLGRNEQFF. In DNA form, the CDR3 reads TGTGCCAGCAGTTACTTGGGAAGGAATGAGCAGTTCTTC.

The rearrangement joins TRBV4-1 to TRBJ1-5, with D possibly TRBD1 on 5 matching bases. V lost 3 bases and J 3 bases, leaving 9 bases between the germline ends. Per germline, CDR1 MGHRA and CDR2 YSYEKL. The CDR3 has 14 amino acids. CDR3 protein: CASSQGGDNQPQHF. The DNA of the CDR3 is TGCGCCAGCAGCCAGGGAGGGGACAATCAGCCCCAGCATTTT.

This clone was seen a few times. The V and J genes are TRBV14 and TRBJ1-6; no reliable D call. The CDR3 has 13 amino acids. Germline V CDR1 and CDR2: SGHDN, FVKESK. The V gene lost 0 bases and the J gene lost 10 bases, with 7 bases spanning the gap. The CDR3 region has the DNA TGTGCCAGCAGCCAAGATTCTCACTCACCCCTCCACTTT. Its translation: CASSQDSHSPLHF.

The V call is TRBV30, the J call TRBJ2-4; D is unclear. From germline, CDR1 is GTSNPN and CDR2 SVGIG (reference sequence). The CDR3 extends over 17 amino acids. V lost 3 bases to trimming and J lost 0 bases, with 18 bases between them. The CDR3 loop is CAWSPRVGTRAKNIQYF. Here the CDR3 DNA reads TGTGCCTGGAGCCCACGGGTGGGTACCCGAGCCAAAAACATTCAGTACTTC.

J is TRBJ2-7 and V is TRBV6-5, with 9 bases fitting TRBD1. Germline V gene sequence: CDR1 MNHEY, CDR2 SVGAGI. V shed 6 bases, J shed 2 bases, and the junction held 8 bases outside the gene matches. The CDR3 has 15 amino acids. CDR3 nucleotide sequence: TGTGCCAGCAGCCGGGGGACAGGGAGGCCCTACGAGCAGTACTTC. Its protein product is CASSRGTGRPYEQYF.

The gene calls are TRBV6-5 and TRBJ2-7, with 10 positions matching TRBD1. The germline CDR1 and CDR2 sequences are MNHEY and SVGAGI. Trimming took 4 bases from V and 0 from J; bases not matched to a gene: 6. The CDR3 consists of 16 residues. CDR3 sequence reads: CASSLRQGARSYEQYF. The CDR3 DNA follows: TGTGCCAGCAGTTTGCGACAGGGGGCTCGCTCCTACGAGCAGTACTTC.

The chain recombines TRBV5-1 with TRBJ1-2; 9 nucleotides match TRBD1. V dropped 4 bases and J dropped 5; count of bases not matched to a gene: 6. Germline loops: CDR1 SGHRS, CDR2 YFSETQ. The CDR3 loop spans 14 amino acids. CDR3 loop: CASSPGQGSYGYTF. The CDR3 nucleotides read TGCGCCAGCAGCCCGGGACAGGGCTCTTATGGCTACACCTTC.

This rearrangement joins TRBV6-4 to TRBJ2-6; D unresolved. Germline assignment: CDR1 MRHNA and CDR2 SNTAGT. The ends were cut back, 2 bases at V and 0 bases at J, with 2 bases in the middle. This CDR3 has 14 amino acids. The CDR3 spells CASSDNSGANVLTF. CDR3 nucleotides: TGTGCCAGCAGTGACAACTCTGGGGCCAACGTCCTGACTTTC.

The chain carries TRBV6-5 and TRBJ1-2; no firm D call. Germline CDR1 MNHEY, CDR2 SVGAGI. The CDR3 loop spans 11 amino acids. V lost 7 bases to trimming and J lost 13 bases, with 16 bases between them. CDR3 in DNA: TGTGCCAGCAAAGATCTTCTGGGGTGCACCTTC. It encodes CASKDLLGCTF.

The genes are TRBV5-1 and TRBJ2-7; 7 nucleotides match TRBD1. Germline CDR1 reads SGHRS; CDR2 reads YFSETQ. V lost 4 bases and J lost 5; bases outside the gene matches: 15. The CDR3 is 16 amino acids. The CDR3 coding sequence is TGCGCCAGCAGCCCAGCAACCCGGACAGGTCGCCACGAGCAGTACTTC. Protein sequence: CASSPATRTGRHEQYF.

The V call is TRBV15, the J call TRBJ1-1; D unresolved. The germline V gene has CDR1 LNHNV and CDR2 YYDKDF (reference sequence). Trimming pared 2 bases from V and 4 bases from J, leaving 8 bases between. The CDR3 is 13 amino acids. CDR3 sequence: CATSRRRFTEAFF. The CDR3 DNA sequence: TGTGCCACCAGCAGACGACGGTTCACTGAAGCTTTCTTT.

This rearrangement joins TRBV6-5 to TRBJ1-1; D may be TRBD1 (5 bases). The CDR3 is 14 residues long. In germline, CDR1 is MNHEY, CDR2 SVGAGI. V was clipped by 8 bases and J by 4 bases, with 17 bases between them. CDR3 amino acids: CASVDGGSGTEAFF. The CDR3, as DNA: TGTGCCAGCGTCGACGGGGGGTCCGGCACTGAAGCTTTCTTT.

V is TRBV12-5 and J is TRBJ1-5; D remains ambiguous. The CDR3 is made up of 11 amino acids. Trimming cost V 5 bases and J 9 bases, with 8 bases left between them. CDR1 LGHNT and CDR2 FRNRAP come from the germline V gene. CDR3 bases: TGTGCTAGTGGTCCCCCGTCGCCCCAGCATTTT. It translates to CASGPPSPQHF.

This rearrangement joins TRBV11-2 to TRBJ2-1; the D gene is possibly TRBD1 (5 bases). Trimming took off 5 bases at V and 2 bases at J, with 16 bases between the two ends. There are 16 residues in the CDR3. Germline assignment: CDR1 SGHAT and CDR2 FQNNGV. CDR3 amino acids: CASSDPLKGTYNEQFF. For the CDR3, the DNA is TGTGCCAGCAGCGATCCTCTAAAGGGGACCTACAATGAGCAGTTCTTC.

The table lists this clone with a few counts. The chain joins TRBV10-3 to TRBJ2-2; possibly TRBD1 for D (6 bases). Germline loops: CDR1 ENHRY, CDR2 SYGVKD. Trimming removed 6 bases at V and 1 base at J, with 18 bases between. The length of the CDR3 is 17 residues. The CDR3 region has the DNA TGTGCCATCAGGAGCGAACAGGGAATGGGGAACACCGGGGAGCTGTTTTTT. Residues: CAIRSEQGMGNTGELFF.

V gene TRBV30 combines with J gene TRBJ1-4; 8 nucleotides line up with TRBD1. Trimming cost V 4 bases and J 6 bases; bases outside gene matches: 7. In germline, CDR1 is GTSNPN, CDR2 SVGIG (reference sequence). The CDR3 runs 14 residues. The CDR3 here is CAWNSGTGDEKLFF. CDR3 nucleotides: TGTGCCTGGAATTCCGGGACAGGTGATGAAAAACTGTTTTTT.

The J gene is TRBJ1-2, the V gene TRBV7-9, with D tentatively TRBD1 (5 bases). This CDR3 spans 14 amino acids. Trimming stripped 5 bases from V and 2 bases from J, with 12 bases between. CDR1 is SEHNR, CDR2 FQNEAQ, per germline (reference sequence). The CDR3 loop is CASSQLGDNYGYTF. DNA for the CDR3: TGTGCCAGCAGCCAACTCGGGGACAACTATGGCTACACCTTC.

The chain uses TRBV6-2 or TRBV6-3 and TRBJ1-2; TRBD1 aligns across 7 bases. This CDR3 has 13 amino acids. J gave up 4 bases and V 5 bases, and 4 bases lay outside the gene matches. The V gene's germline CDR1 is MNHEY and CDR2 SVGEGT. CDR3 region: CASSQDRTYGYTF. CDR3 nucleotides: TGTGCCAGCAGTCAGGACAGGACCTATGGCTACACCTTC.

This clone has only a few counts. The rearrangement joins TRBV30 to TRBJ2-1; TRBD1 matches at 8 bases. This CDR3 is 14 amino acids long. V lost 0 bases, J lost 7 bases, and 5 bases stayed unmatched. Looked up from germline, CDR1 is GTSNPN and CDR2 is SVGIG (reference sequence). CDR3 DNA: TGTGCCTGGAGTGTACTGGGGACAGGTAATGAGCAGTTCTTC. This codes for CAWSVLGTGNEQFF.

This sequence joins TRBV7-9 and TRBJ1-1; weak D call: TRBD1 (6 bases). Trimming cost V 5 bases and J 5 bases, with 18 bases left between them. There are 15 residues in the CDR3. CDR1 and CDR2 from the germline V gene are SEHNR and FQNEAQ (reference sequence). The CDR3 DNA reads TGTGCCAGCAGCCGTCTCCAAGACAGGCTGACTGAAGCTTTCTTT. It specifies CASSRLQDRLTEAFF.

This chain connects TRBV27 to TRBJ1-6, with 7 bases matching TRBD1. With V trimmed by 5 bases and J by 7 bases, 5 bases remained unmatched. Germline assignment: CDR1 MNHEY and CDR2 SMNVEV (reference sequence). This CDR3 region has 14 residues. CDR3 DNA: TGTGCCAGCAGTCCGGGGACAGTAAATTCACCCCTCCACTTT. Amino acids: CASSPGTVNSPLHF.

V is TRBV19 and J is TRBJ1-2; 9 nucleotides line up with TRBD1. The CDR3 runs to 15 residues. V dropped 4 bases and J dropped 5; count of bases not matched to a gene: 8. Germline loops: CDR1 LNHDA, CDR2 SQIVND (reference sequence). DNA for the CDR3: TGTGCCAGTAGTACCGGACAGGGGCGAAGTTATGGCTACACCTTC. Protein product: CASSTGQGRSYGYTF.

The V gene is TRBV9, the J gene TRBJ2-1; D uncertain. Trimming pared 2 bases from V and 2 bases from J, leaving 11 bases between. The CDR3 spans 15 residues. Germline lookup yields CDR1 SGDLS and CDR2 YYNGEE. The CDR3 protein is CASSVRVKTYNEQFF. The DNA for the CDR3 is TGTGCCAGCAGCGTCCGGGTGAAGACCTACAATGAGCAGTTCTTC.

This clone was observed once. This rearrangement joins TRBV15 to TRBJ2-3, with D possibly TRBD1 on 6 matching bases. The CDR3 is 12 residues long. The V gene lost 6 bases and the J gene lost 5 bases, with 9 bases spanning the gap. Germline V gene data show CDR1 as LNHNV and CDR2 as YYDKDF (reference sequence). The CDR3 loop is CATRGAKDTQYF. CDR3 in DNA: TGTGCCACCAGGGGGGCGAAAGATACGCAGTATTTT.

V usage is TRBV9 and J usage is TRBJ2-2; the match to TRBD2 covers 9 bases. Germline V gene lookup returns CDR1 SGDLS and CDR2 YYNGEE. The CDR3 runs to 14 residues. Germline trimming cut 4 bases from V and 5 bases from J; bases unmatched to any gene: 3. CDR3: CASSPGLATGELFF. Here the CDR3 DNA reads TGTGCCAGCAGCCCGGGACTAGCTACCGGGGAGCTGTTTTTT.

Notes on this clone: Germline is not matched at one junction end, which may reflect a read error. V is TRBV2 and J is TRBJ2-1, with 7 positions matching TRBD1. CDR1 and CDR2 from the germline V gene are SNHLY and FYNNEI. This CDR3 spans 14 amino acids. The CDR3 DNA follows: TGTGCCAGCACTGAAGTCGTGAGGGGGCCCGAGCAGTTCTTC. This gives the protein CASTEVVRGPEQFF.

The gene calls are TRBV6-5 and TRBJ2-7; 9 bases are a match to TRBD1. CDR1 is MNHEY and CDR2 is SVGAGI in the germline V gene. Trimming took 8 bases from V and 3 from J; bases not matched to a gene: 2. The CDR3 is made up of 12 amino acids. The CDR3 protein is CASRDRVYEQYF. Written as DNA, the CDR3 is TGTGCCAGCCGGGACAGGGTCTACGAGCAGTACTTC.

The rearrangement uses TRBV5-1 and TRBJ1-2, with TRBD1 matching over 7 bases. This CDR3 has 13 residues. Germline CDR1 reads SGHRS; CDR2 reads YFSETQ. The V gene end was trimmed by 5 bases and the J gene end by 5 bases; junction bases not matched to a gene: 6. The DNA of the CDR3 is TGCGCCAGCAGGCAGGGGGTCGAGTATGGCTACACCTTC. Amino acids: CASRQGVEYGYTF.